Below are 6 T cell receptor beta chains sequenced from a single sample in a study of shared clonotypes between healthy human individuals. TCRdb keeps only in-frame clones here, not all; method: immunoSEQ multiplex PCR. The sample carries around 1.6 million clones, around 98% recorded once. Sequencing input: naive CD4+ T cells sorted from blood. Subset given: CD45RA+ positively selected. These receptor sequences come from a man younger than 45 in good health.

The V call is TRBV7-9, the J call TRBJ2-7, with 7 bases that match TRBD1. V lost 1 base and J lost 3; bases outside the gene matches: 12. CDR1 SEHNR and CDR2 FQNEAQ come from the germline V gene (reference sequence). This CDR3 is 17 amino acids long. DNA of the CDR3: TGTGCCAGCAGCTTAGGGAGGAAGACAGGGAGCTTCTACGAGCAGTACTTC. This encodes CASSLGRKTGSFYEQYF. The complete variable domain, with remaining parts taken from reference TRBV7-9 and TRBJ2-7, reads DTGVSQNPRHKITKRGQNVTFRCDPISEHNRLYWYRQTLGQGPEFLTYFQNEAQLEKSRLLSDRFSAERPKGSFSTLEIQRTEQGDSAMYLCASSLGRKTGSFYEQYFGPGTRLTVT.

The chain employs TRBV5-6 and TRBJ2-3; 7 nucleotides line up with TRBD1. The length of the CDR3 is 14 residues. Germline lookup yields CDR1 SGHDT and CDR2 YYEEEE. Unmatched junction bases numbered 4, after V lost 0 bases and J lost 6 bases. CDR3 DNA sequence: TGTGCCAGCAGCTTGGATGACAGGGCTGATACGCAGTATTTT. Protein product: CASSLDDRADTQYF.

The V and J genes are TRBV12-5 and TRBJ1-2; D is unresolved. Germline CDR1 is LGHNT and CDR2 is FRNRAP. The CDR3 consists of 15 residues. V shed 4 bases and J shed 8 bases, with 20 bases lying between them. For the CDR3, the DNA is TGTGCTAGTGGTTCGGTCGTGGCGGGCATGCGGGGCTACACCTTC. This translates into CASGSVVAGMRGYTF.

The chain joins TRBV11-2 to TRBJ2-7, with D unresolved. This CDR3 has 12 residues. Trimming pared 5 bases from V and 6 bases from J, leaving 11 bases between. CDR1 SGHAT and CDR2 FQNNGV come from the germline V gene. Written as DNA, the CDR3 is TGTGCCAGCAGCCGACTTCTTGTCGAGCAGTACTTC. Amino acids: CASSRLLVEQYF.

The gene calls are TRBV5-1 and TRBJ2-1; 12 bases line up with TRBD2. CDR1 and CDR2 from the germline V gene are SGHRS and YFSETQ. V trimming: 7 bases; J trimming: 2 bases; junction bases outside the gene matches: 4. There are 15 residues in the CDR3. CDR3 nucleotide sequence: TGCGCCAGCCGACTAGCGGGAGCTGCCTACAATGAGCAGTTCTTC. This translates into CASRLAGAAYNEQFF. Full variable domain (rest looked up from reference TRBV5-1 and TRBJ2-1): KAGVTQTPRYLIKTRGQQVTLSCSPISGHRSVSWYQQTPGQGLQFLFEYFSETQRNKGNFPGRFSGRQFSNSRSEMNVSTLELGDSALYLCASRLAGAAYNEQFFGPGTRLTVL.

The V gene is TRBV18, the J gene TRBJ2-7, with 11 nucleotides matching TRBD1. CDR1 and CDR2 (germline): KGHSH, LQKENI. V trimming: 2 bases; J trimming: 6 bases; junction bases outside the gene matches: 6. This CDR3 is 15 amino acids long. The CDR3 loop is CASSPGQGARTEQYF. The CDR3, as DNA: TGTGCCAGCTCACCAGGACAGGGGGCACGTACCGAGCAGTACTTC.